The clone carrying this T cell receptor (beta chain) appeared a few times. Its antigen is as yet unknown. The sample originates from a study of CD8 T cells in ankylosing spondylitis. Study-wide points: In reactive arthritis synovial fluid and blood, some motif variants had been reported before. Significant enrichment of disease-linked clones was reportedly seen in matched ankylosing spondylitis synovial fluid.

Making the TCR beta libraries involved quantitative 5'-RACE with molecular barcodes. TCRdb re-derived calls from the 5' RACE reads in MiXCR, one entry per CDR3 protein. The sample carries around 300,000 distinct CDR3 sequences, 11% recorded once. The CDR3 contains 12 residues. Per the germline V gene, CDR1 is LNHNV and CDR2 is YYDKDF (reference sequence). V was pared by 6 bases and J by 8 bases, with 13 bases between. Material: blood, either unsorted or a sorted T cell fraction (not recorded which). The sequence was collected from a female donor with ankylosing spondylitis or in good health (not recorded which). This chain joins TRBV15 and TRBJ1-1; D is undetermined. As DNA, the CDR3 is TGTGCCACCAGTACCCCGAGGGCAGAAGCTTTCTTT. This codes for CATSTPRAEAFF.